This record concerns one T cell receptor beta chain sequence. Its antigen is not identified. CDR1 DFQATT and CDR2 SNEGSKA come from the germline V gene (reference sequence). V was clipped by 1 base and J by 4 bases, with 4 bases between them. The CDR3 has 11 amino acids. This sample was included in a study of response to subunit inactivated influenza vaccine. Whole-study findings and limits: Each seasonal flu vaccination may recruit only limited new T cells, authors suggested.

Each CDR3 protein gets one entry after TCRdb re-called the RT-PCR reads with MiXCR. The table has approximately 520,000 distinct CDR3 sequences, about 15% seen once. This receptor was identified in a man aged 50-75 years who received an inactivated influenza vaccine. The genes are TRBV20-1 and TRBJ1-2, with unresolved D. The material was CD4+ T cells sorted from PBMCs, obtained less than 30 months after vaccination. The CDR3, as DNA: TGCAGTGCTAGAGTGAGCTATGGCTACACCTTC. It codes for CSARVSYGYTF.